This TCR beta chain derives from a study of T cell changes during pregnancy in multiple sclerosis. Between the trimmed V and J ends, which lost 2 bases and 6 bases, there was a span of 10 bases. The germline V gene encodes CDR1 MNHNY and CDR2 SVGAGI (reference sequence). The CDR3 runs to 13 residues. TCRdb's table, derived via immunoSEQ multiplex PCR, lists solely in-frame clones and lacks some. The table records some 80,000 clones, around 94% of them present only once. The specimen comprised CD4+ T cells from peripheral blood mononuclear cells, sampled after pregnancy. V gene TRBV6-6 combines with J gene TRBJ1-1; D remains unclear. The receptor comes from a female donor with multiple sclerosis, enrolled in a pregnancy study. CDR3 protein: CASSYGREAEAFF. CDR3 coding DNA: TGTGCCAGCAGTTACGGGAGGGAGGCTGAAGCTTTCTTT.